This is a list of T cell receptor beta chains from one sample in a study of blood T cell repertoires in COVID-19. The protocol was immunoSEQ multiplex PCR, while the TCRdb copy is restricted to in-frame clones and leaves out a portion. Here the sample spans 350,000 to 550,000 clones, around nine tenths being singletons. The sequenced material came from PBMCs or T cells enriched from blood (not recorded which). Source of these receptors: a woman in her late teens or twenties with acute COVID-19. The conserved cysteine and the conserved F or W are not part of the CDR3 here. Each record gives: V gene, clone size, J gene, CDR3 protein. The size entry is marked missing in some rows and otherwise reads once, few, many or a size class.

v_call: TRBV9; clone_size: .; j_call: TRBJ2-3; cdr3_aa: ASSVSPGGYTDTQY
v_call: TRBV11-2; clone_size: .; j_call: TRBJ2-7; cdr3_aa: ASSPPTGSYEQY
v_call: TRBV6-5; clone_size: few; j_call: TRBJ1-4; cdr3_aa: ASRTGTTNEKLF
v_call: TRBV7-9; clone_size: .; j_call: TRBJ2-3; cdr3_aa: ASSSRTGTDTQY
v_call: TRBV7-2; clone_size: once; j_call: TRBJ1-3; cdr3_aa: ASSSGTGIDTIY
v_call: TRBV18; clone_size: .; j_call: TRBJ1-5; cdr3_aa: ASSKLESQPQH
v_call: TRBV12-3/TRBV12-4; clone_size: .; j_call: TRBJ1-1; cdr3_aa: ASSFRGSIAF
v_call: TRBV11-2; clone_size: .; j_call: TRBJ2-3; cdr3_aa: ASSFLIGTESTDTQY
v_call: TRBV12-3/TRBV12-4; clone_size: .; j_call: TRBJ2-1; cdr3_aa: ASSSQYNEQF
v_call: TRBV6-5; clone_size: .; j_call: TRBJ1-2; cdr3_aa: ASRGQGELSYT